This TCR beta chain was found in a study of siplizumab effects on memory and regulatory T cells. TCRdb's copy holds only in-frame clones and misses some; the assay was immunoSEQ multiplex PCR. This table holds approximately 75,000 clones, approximately 93% found once. The CDR3 loop spans 13 amino acids. Germline lookup yields CDR1 SQVTM and CDR2 ANQGSEA. V lost 0 bases to trimming and J lost 2 bases, with 8 bases between them. The clonotype was recovered from a human donor in good health. This sequence joins TRBV29-1 and TRBJ2-7; D is undetermined. The sample was CD8+ T cells sorted from blood. This CDR3 reads CSVEDDIPYEQYF. As DNA, the CDR3 is TGCAGCGTTGAAGACGACATACCCTACGAGCAGTACTTC.